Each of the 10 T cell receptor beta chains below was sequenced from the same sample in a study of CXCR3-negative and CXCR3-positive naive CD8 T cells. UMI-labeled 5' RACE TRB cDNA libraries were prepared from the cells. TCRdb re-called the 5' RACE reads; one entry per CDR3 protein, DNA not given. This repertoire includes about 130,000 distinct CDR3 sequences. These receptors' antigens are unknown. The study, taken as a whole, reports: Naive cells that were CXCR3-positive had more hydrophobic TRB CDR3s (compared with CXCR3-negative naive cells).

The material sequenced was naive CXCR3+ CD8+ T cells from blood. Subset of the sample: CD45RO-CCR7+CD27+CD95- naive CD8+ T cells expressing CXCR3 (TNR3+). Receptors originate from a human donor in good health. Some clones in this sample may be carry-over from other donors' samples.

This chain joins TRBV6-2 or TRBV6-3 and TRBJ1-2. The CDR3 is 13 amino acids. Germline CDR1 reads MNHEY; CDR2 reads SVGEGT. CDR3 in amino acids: CASSYSRGYGYTF.

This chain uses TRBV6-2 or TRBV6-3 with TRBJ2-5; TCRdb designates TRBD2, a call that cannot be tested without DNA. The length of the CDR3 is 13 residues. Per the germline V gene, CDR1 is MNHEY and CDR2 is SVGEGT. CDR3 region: CASSSGTRETQYF.

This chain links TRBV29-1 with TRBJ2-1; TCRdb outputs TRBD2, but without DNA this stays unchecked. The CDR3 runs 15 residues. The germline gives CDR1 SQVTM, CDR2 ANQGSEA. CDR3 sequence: CSVETPGNYYNEQFF.

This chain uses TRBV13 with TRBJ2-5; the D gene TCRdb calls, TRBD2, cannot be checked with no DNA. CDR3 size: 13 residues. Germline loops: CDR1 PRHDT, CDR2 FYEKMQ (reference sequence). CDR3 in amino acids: CASLIAGMETQYF.

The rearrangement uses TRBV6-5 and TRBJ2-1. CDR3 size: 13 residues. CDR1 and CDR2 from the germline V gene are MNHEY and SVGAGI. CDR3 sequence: CASSYSNRQEQFF.

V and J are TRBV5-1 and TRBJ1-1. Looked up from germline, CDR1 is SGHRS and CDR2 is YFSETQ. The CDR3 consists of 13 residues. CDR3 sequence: CASEVGLNTEAFF.

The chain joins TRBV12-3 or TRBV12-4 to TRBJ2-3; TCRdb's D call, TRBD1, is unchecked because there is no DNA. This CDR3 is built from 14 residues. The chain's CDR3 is CASSRTVRTDTQYF.

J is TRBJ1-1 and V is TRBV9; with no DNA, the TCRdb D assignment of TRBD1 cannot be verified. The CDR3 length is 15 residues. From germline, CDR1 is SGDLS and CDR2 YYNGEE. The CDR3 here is CASSPGPVDAAEAFF.

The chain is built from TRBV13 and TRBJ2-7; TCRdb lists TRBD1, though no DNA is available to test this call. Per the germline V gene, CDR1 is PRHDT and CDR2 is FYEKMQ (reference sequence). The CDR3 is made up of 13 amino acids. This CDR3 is CASRLGTGSEQYF. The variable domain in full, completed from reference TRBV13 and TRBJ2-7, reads AAGVIQSPRHLIKEKRETATLKCYPIPRHDTVYWYQQGPGQDPQFLISFYEKMQSDKGSIPDRFSAQQFSDYHSELNMSSLELGDSALYFCASRLGTGSEQYFGPGTRLTVT.

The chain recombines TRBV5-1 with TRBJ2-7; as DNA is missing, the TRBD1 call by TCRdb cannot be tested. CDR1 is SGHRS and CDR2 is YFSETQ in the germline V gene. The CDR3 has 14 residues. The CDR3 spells CASSFGGSAYEQYF.